This TCR beta chain was found in a study of CD8+ T cells in alopecia areata. At the level of the study: Treatment of the treated patients consisted of oral tofacitinib, 5 to 10 mg twice daily.

General study findings and limits: In scalp and blood during tofacitinib, many expanded lesional clones persisted.

Treatment here: oral pan-JAK inhibitor, 5-10 mg twice daily. Sampling of alopecia areata patients yielded lesional scalp punch biopsies as well as peripheral blood. PBMC-derived CD4+ and CD8+ T cells were sorted. Isolated RNA was reverse transcribed into cDNA used as the sequencing template. The protocol was immunoSEQ multiplex PCR, while the TCRdb copy is restricted to in-frame clones and leaves out a portion. In the table there are about 250,000 clones, 50% to 75% of which are singletons. With respect to this clone: Antigen specificity is unknown.

Germline CDR1 GTSNPN, CDR2 SVGIG (reference sequence). CDR3 length equals 18 residues. V lost 1 base and J lost 0, with 16 bases in between. The specimen was CD4+ T cells sorted from blood, collected at week 52, from a patient treated with tofacitinib. The TCR sequence derives from a human donor with alopecia areata. V is TRBV30 and J is TRBJ2-6, with D perhaps matching TRBD1 or TRBD2 (5 bases each). The CDR3 coding sequence is TGTGCCTGGAGTGGCCGAGGGGCCCTTGTCTCTGGGGCCAACGTCCTGACTTTC. It translates to CAWSGRGALVSGANVLTF. The full variable domain, with the rest looked up from reference TRBV30 and TRBJ2-6, is SQTIHQWPATLVQPVGSPLSLECTVEGTSNPNLYWYRQAAGRGLQLLFYSVGIGQISSEVPQNLSASRPQDRQFILSSKKLLLSDSGFYLCAWSGRGALVSGANVLTFGAGSRLTVL.